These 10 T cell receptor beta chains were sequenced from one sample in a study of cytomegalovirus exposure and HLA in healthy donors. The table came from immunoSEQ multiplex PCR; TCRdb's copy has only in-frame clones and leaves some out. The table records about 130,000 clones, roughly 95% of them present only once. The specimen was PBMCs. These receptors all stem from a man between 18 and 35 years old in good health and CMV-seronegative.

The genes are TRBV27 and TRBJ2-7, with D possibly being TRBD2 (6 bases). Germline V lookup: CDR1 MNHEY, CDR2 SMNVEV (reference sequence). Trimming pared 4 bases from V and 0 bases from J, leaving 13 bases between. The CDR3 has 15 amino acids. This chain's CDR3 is CASSSLEGLSYEQYF. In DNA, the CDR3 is TGTGCCAGCAGTTCCCTGGAGGGACTCTCCTACGAGCAGTACTTC.

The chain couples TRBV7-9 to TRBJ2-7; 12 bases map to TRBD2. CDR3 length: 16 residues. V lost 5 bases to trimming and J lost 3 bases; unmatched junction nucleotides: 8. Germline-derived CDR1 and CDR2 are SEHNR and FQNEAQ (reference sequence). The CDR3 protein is CASSPRTSGNLYEQYF. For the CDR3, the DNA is TGTGCCAGCAGCCCCCGGACTAGCGGGAATCTCTACGAGCAGTACTTC. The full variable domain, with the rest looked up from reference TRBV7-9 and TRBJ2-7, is DTGVSQNPRHKITKRGQNVTFRCDPISEHNRLYWYRQTLGQGPEFLTYFQNEAQLEKSRLLSDRFSAERPKGSFSTLEIQRTEQGDSAMYLCASSPRTSGNLYEQYFGPGTRLTVT.

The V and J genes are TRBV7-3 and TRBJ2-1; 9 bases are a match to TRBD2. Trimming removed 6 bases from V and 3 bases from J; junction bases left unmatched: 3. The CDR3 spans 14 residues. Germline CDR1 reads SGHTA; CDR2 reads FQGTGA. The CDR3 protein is CASSPSGVYNEQFF. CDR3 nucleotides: TGTGCCAGCAGTCCTAGCGGGGTCTACAATGAGCAGTTCTTC.

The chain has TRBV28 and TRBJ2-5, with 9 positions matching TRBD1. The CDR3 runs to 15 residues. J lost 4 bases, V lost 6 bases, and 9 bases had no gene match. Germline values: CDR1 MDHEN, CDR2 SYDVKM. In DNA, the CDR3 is TGTGCCAGCAGATTTAGCCCGGGACAGGGAGAGACCCAGTACTTC. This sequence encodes CASRFSPGQGETQYF.

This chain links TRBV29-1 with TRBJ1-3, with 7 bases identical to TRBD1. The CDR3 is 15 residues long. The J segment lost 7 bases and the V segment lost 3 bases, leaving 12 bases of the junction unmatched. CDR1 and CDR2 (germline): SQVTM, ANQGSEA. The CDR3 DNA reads TGCAGCGTTGACACTTCGACAGGGCAGTTCAACACCATATATTTT. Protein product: CSVDTSTGQFNTIYF.

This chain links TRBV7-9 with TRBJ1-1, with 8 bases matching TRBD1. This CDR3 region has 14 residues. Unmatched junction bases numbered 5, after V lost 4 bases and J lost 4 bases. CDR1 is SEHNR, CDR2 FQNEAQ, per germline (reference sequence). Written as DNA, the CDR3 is TGTGCCAGCAGCTATGGACAGGGATCCACTGAAGCTTTCTTT. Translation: CASSYGQGSTEAFF.

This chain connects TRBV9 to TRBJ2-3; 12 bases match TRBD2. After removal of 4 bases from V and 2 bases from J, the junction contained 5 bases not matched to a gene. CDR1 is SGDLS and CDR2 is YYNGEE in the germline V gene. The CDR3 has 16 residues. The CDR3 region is CASSLTSGRTTDTQYF. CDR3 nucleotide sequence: TGTGCCAGCAGCCTAACTAGCGGGAGGACCACAGATACGCAGTATTTT.

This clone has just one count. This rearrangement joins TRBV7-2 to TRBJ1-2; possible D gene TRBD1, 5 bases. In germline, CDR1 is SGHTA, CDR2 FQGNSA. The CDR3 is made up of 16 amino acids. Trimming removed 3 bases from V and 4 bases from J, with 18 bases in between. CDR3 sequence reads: CASSLGRIRSGYGYTF. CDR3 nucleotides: TGTGCCAGCAGCTTGGGGCGGATCCGATCCGGCTATGGCTACACCTTC.

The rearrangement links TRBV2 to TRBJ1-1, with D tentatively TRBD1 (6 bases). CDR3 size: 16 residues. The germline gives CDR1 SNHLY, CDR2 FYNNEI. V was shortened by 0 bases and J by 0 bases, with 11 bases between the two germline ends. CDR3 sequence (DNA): TGTGCCAGCAGTGAAGCGCTTCAGGGGTTGAACACTGAAGCTTTCTTT. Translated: CASSEALQGLNTEAFF.

The CDR3 spells CASSPWGVQTDTQYF. CDR3 sequence (DNA): TGCGCCAGCAGCCCGTGGGGAGTACAGACAGATACGCAGTATTTT. V gene TRBV5-1 combines with J gene TRBJ2-3, with D maybe TRBD2 (5 bases). This CDR3 has 15 amino acids. V lost 4 bases and J 3 bases, leaving 15 bases between the germline ends. CDR1 and CDR2 (germline): SGHRS, YFSETQ.